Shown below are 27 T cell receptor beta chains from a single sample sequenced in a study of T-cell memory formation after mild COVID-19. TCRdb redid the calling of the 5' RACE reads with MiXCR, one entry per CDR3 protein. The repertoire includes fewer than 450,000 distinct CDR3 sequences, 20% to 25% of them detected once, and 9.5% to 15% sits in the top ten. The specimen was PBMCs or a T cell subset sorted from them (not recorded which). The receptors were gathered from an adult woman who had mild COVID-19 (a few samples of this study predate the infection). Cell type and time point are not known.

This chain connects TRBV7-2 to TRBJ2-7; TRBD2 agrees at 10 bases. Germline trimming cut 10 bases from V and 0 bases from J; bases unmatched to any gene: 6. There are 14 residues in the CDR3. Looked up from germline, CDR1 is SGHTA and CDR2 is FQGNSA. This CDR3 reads CATLAGGSSYEQYF. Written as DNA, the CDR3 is TGTGCCACTTTAGCGGGGGGTAGCTCCTACGAGCAGTACTTC.

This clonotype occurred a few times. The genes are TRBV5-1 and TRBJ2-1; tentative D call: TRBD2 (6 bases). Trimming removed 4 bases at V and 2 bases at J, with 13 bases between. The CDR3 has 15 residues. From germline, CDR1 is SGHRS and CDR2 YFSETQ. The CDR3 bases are TGCGCCAGCAGCCTCGCGGGGTTCCCCTACAATGAGCAGTTCTTC. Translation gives CASSLAGFPYNEQFF.

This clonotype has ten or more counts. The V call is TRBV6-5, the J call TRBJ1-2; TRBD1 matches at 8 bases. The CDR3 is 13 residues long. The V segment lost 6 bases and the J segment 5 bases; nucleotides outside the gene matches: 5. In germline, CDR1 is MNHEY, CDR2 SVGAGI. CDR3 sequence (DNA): TGTGCCAGCAGGGGCAGGACAGGGTATGGCTACACCTTC. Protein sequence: CASRGRTGYGYTF.

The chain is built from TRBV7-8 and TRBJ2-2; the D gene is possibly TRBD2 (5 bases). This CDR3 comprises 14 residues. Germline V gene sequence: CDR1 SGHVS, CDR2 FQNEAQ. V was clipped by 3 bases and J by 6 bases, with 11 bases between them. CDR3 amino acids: CASSFTRFPGELFF. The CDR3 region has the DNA TGTGCCAGCAGCTTTACTAGATTCCCCGGGGAGCTGTTTTTT.

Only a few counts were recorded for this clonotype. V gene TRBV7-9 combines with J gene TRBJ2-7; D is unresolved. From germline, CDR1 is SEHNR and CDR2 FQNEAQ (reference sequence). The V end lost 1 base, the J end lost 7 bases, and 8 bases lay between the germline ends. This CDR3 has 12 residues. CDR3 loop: CASSLEYGEQYF. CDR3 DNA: TGTGCCAGCAGCTTAGAGTACGGAGAGCAGTACTTC.

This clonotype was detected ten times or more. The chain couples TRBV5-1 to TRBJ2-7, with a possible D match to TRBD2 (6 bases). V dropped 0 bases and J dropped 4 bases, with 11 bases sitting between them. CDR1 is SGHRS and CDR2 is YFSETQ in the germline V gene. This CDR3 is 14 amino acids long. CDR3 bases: TGCGCCAGCAGCTTGGGAGCGGGCCCTTACGAGCAGTACTTC. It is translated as CASSLGAGPYEQYF.

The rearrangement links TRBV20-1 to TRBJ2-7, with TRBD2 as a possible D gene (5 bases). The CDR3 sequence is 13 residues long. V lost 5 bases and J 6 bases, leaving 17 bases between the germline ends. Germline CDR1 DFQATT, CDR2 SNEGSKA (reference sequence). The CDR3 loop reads CSAPPRLAVEQYF. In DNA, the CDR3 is TGCAGTGCTCCCCCCCGGCTAGCTGTCGAGCAGTACTTC.

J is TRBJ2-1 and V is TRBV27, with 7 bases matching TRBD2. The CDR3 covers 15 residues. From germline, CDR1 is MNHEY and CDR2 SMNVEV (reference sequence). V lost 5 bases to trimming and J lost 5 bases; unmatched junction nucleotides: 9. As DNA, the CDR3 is TGTGCCAGCAGTACCCGGTTGGGGACTAACAATGAGCAGTTCTTC. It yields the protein CASSTRLGTNNEQFF.

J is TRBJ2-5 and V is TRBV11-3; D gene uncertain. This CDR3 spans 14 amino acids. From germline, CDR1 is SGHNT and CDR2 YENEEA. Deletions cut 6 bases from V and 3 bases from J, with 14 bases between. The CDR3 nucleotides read TGTGCCAGCAGGGCGTCGAGAGGAAAAGAGACCCAGTACTTC. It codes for CASRASRGKETQYF.

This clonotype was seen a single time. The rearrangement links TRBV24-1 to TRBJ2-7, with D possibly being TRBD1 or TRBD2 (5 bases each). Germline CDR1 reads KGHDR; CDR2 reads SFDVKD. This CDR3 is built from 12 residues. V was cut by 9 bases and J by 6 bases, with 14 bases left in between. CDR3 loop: CATSGPYGEQYF. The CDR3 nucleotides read TGTGCCACCTCGGGGCCCTACGGCGAGCAGTACTTC.

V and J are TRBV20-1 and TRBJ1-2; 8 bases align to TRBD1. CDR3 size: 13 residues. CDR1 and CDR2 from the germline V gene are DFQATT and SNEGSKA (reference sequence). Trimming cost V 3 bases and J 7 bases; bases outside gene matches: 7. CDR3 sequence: CSARTGESRGYTF. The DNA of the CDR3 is TGCAGTGCTAGGACAGGGGAGTCCCGTGGCTACACCTTC.

The chain's CDR3 is CASSFSIVGVKNIQYF. For the CDR3, the DNA is TGTGCCAGCAGTTTTTCAATAGTTGGGGTCAAAAACATTCAGTACTTC. V usage is TRBV12-3 or TRBV12-4 and J usage is TRBJ2-4; no clear D. The CDR3 contains 16 residues. Trimming shortened V by 3 bases and J by 3 bases, and 15 bases separated the two germline ends.

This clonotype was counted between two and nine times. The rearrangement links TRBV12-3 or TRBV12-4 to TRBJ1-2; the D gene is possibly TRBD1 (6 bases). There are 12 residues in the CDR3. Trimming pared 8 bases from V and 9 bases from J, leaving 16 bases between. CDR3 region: CASRGGRRSYTF. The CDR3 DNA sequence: TGTGCCAGCCGTGGGGGCAGGCGGAGCTACACCTTC.

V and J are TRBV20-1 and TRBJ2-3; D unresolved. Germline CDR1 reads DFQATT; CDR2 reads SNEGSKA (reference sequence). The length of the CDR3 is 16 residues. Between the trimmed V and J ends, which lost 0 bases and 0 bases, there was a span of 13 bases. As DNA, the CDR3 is TGCAGTGCTAGAGATCCAGGCAGGCTAAGCACAGATACGCAGTATTTT. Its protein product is CSARDPGRLSTDTQYF.

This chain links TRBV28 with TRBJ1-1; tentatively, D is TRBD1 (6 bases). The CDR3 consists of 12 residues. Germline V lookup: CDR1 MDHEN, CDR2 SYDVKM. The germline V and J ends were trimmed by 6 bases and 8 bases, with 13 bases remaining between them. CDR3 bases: TGTGCCAGCAGAACCCAGGGGCGGGAAGCTTTCTTT. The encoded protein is CASRTQGREAFF. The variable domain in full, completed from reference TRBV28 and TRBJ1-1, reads DVKVTQSSRYLVKRTGEKVFLECVQDMDHENMFWYRQDPGLGLRLIYFSYDVKMKEKGDIPEGYSVSREKKERFSLILESASTNQTSMYLCASRTQGREAFFGQGTRLTVV.

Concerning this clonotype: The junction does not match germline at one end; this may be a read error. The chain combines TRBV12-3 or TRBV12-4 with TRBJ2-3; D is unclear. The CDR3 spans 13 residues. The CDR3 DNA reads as TGTGCCAGTAGTTTTACGAGGTCCGATACGCAGTATTTT. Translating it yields CASSFTRSDTQYF.

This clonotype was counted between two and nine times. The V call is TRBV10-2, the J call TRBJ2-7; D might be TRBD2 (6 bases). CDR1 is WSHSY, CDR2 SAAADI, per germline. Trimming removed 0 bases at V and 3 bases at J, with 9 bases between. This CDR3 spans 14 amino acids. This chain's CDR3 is CASSESGTGYEQYF. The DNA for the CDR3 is TGCGCCAGCAGTGAGTCAGGGACTGGCTACGAGCAGTACTTC.

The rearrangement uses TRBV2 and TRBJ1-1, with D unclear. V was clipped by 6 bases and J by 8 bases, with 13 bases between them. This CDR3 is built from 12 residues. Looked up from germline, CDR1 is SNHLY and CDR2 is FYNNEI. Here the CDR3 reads CASSSLSGEAFF. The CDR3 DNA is TGTGCCAGCAGCAGCCTTTCCGGGGAAGCTTTCTTT.

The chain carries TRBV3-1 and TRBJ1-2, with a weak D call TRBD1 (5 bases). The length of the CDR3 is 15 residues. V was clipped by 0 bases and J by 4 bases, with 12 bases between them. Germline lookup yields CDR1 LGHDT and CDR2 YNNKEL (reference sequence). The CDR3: CASSQDDSPLYGYTF. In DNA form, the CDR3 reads TGTGCCAGCAGCCAAGATGACAGCCCACTCTATGGCTACACCTTC.

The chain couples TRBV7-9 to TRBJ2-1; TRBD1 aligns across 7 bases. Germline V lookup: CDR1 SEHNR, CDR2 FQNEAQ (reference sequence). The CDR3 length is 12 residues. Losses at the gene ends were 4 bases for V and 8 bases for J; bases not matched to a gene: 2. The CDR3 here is CASSSQGDEQFF. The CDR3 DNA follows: TGTGCCAGCAGCTCCCAGGGGGATGAGCAGTTCTTC.

Here the CDR3 reads CASSDVWRGETQYF. CDR3 nucleotides: TGTGCCAGCAGTGACGTATGGCGGGGGGAGACCCAGTACTTC. The J gene is TRBJ2-5, the V gene TRBV2, with 7 bases aligning to TRBD2. The trim removed 3 bases at V and 5 bases at J, leaving 6 bases unmatched. The V gene's germline CDR1 is SNHLY and CDR2 FYNNEI. The CDR3 contains 14 residues.

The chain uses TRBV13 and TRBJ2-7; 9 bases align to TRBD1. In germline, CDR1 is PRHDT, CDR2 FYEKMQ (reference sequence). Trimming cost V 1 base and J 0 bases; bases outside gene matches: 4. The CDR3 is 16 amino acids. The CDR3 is CASSLEGQGYSYEQYF. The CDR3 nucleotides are TGTGCCAGCAGCTTAGAGGGACAGGGATACTCCTACGAGCAGTACTTC.

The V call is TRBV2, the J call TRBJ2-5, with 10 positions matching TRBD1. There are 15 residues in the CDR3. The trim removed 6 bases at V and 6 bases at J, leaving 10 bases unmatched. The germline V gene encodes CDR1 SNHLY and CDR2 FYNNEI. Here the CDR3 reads CASRDRDRGWKTQYF. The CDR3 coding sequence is TGTGCCAGCAGGGACCGGGACAGGGGTTGGAAGACCCAGTACTTC.

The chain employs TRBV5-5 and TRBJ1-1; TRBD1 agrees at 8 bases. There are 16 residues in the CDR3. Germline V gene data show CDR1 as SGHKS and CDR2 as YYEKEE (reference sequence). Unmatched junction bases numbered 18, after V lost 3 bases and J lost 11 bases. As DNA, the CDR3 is TGTGCCAGCAGCTGGACCGTTTCTTGGTCAGGGGGCGAGGCTTTCTTT. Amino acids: CASSWTVSWSGGEAFF.

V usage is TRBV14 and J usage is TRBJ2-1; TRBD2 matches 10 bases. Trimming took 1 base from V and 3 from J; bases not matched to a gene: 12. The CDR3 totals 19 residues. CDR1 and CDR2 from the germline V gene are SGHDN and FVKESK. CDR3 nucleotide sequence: TGTGCCAGCAGCCAAGTACTAGCGGGACACAGAGTGTACTACAATGAGCAGTTCTTC. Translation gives CASSQVLAGHRVYYNEQFF.

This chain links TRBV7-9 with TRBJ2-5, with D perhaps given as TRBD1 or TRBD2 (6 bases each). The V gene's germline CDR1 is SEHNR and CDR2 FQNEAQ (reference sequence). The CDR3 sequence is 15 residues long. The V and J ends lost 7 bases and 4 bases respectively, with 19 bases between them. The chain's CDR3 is CASNHRGRDSETQYF. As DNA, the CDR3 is TGTGCCAGCAATCATCGGGGGCGGGATTCAGAGACCCAGTACTTC.

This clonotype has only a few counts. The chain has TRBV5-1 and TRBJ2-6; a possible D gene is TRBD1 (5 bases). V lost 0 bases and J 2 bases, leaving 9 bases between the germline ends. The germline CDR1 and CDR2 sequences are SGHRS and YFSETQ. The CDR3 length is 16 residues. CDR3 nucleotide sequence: TGCGCCAGCAGCTTGGACAGGCCCACTGGGGCCAACGTCCTGACTTTC. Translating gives CASSLDRPTGANVLTF.